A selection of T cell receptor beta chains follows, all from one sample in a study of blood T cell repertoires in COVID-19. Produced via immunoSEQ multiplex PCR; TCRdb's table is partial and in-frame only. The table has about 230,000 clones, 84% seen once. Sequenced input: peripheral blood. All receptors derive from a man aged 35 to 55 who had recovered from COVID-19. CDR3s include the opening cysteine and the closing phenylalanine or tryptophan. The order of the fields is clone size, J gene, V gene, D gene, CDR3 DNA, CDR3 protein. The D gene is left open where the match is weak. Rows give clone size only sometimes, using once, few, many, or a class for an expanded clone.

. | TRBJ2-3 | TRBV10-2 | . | TGCGCCAGCCGGGACTTACACACAGATACGCAGTATTTT | CASRDLHTDTQYF
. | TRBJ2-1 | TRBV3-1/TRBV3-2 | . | TGTGCCAGCAGCTTCCGGGAGACTAACAATGAGCAGTTCTTC | CASSFRETNNEQFF
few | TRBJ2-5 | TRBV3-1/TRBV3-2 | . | TGTGCCAGCAGCCAAGATAGGGGGAGTAACCTCCCCGAGACCCAGTACTTC | CASSQDRGSNLPETQYF
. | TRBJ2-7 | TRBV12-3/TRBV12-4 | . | TGTGCCAGCAGTTTAGCTACTCTGGAGCAGTACTTC | CASSLATLEQYF
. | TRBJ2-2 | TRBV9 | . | TGTGCCAGCAGCGTTGGAACAGGGATCAGTGCCGGGGAGCTGTTTTTT | CASSVGTGISAGELFF
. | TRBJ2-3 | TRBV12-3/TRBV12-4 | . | TGTGCCAGCAGTTTATTATCCGCAGATACGCAGTATTTT | CASSLLSADTQYF
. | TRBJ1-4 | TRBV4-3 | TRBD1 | TGCGCCAGCAGTCAACAGGGGACAGTGCCTGAAAAACTGTTTTTT | CASSQQGTVPEKLFF
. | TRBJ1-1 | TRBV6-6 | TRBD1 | TGTGCCAGCAGTTACTCCAGAGGGACAGGGAACACTGAAGCTTTCTTT | CASSYSRGTGNTEAFF
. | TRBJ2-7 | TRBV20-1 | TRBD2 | TGCAGTGCTAGTCTAGTAGCGGGAGGGAGGGAGCAGTACTTC | CSASLVAGGREQYF
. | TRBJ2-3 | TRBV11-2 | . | TGTGCCAGCAGCTTAATATCCGATACGCAGTATTTT | CASSLISDTQYF
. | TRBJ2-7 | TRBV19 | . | TGTGCCAGTAGTGCAATAAGGGACACCACCTACGAGCAGTACTTC | CASSAIRDTTYEQYF
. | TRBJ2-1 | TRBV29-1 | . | TGCAGCGTTGTGGGGGGGGGACAATACAATGAGCAGTTCTTC | CSVVGGGQYNEQFF
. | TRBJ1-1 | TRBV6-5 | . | TGTGCCAGTCGTACACAGGGTTTCACTGAAGCTTTCTTT | CASRTQGFTEAFF
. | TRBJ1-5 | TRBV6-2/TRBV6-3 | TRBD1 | TGTGCCAGCAGTTACGAGACAGGGGTCGATCAGCCCCAGCATTTT | CASSYETGVDQPQHF
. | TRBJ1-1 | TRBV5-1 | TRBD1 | TGCGCCAGCAGCTTCGGGACAGGAGTTATGAACACTGAAGCTTTCTTT | CASSFGTGVMNTEAFF
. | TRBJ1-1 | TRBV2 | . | TGTGCCAGCAGTGAAGCGCAGGGTCACACTGAAGCTTTCTTT | CASSEAQGHTEAFF
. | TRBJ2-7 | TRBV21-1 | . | TGTGCCAGCAGGGGAGGGACAAGAGACTACGAGCAGTACTTC | CASRGGTRDYEQYF
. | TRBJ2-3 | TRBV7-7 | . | TGTGCCAGCAGCTTAGAACTGACAGATACGCAGTATTTT | CASSLELTDTQYF
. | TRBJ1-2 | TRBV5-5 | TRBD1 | TGTGCCAGCAGCTCTTCGACAGGGGGCTTCTATGGCTACACCTTC | CASSSSTGGFYGYTF
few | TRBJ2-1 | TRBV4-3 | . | TGCGCCAGCAGCCAAGAGAGGAGGGATGAGCAGTTCTTC | CASSQERRDEQFF
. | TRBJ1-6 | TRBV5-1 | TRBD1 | TGCGCCAGCAGGGCTCCAGGGGGAATCGGAGCACCCCTCCACTTT | CASRAPGGIGAPLHF
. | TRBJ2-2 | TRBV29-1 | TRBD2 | TGCAGCGCCACAGGGACTAGCGGGAGGAAGGCCGGGGAGCTGTTTTTT | CSATGTSGRKAGELFF
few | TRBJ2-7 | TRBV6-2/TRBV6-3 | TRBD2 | TGTGCCAGCAGTTACATGACTAGCGAGAAGTACTTC | CASSYMTSEKYF
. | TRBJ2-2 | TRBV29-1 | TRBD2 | TGCAGCGGGAGCGGGGCAGACACCGGGGAGCTGTTTTTT | CSGSGADTGELFF
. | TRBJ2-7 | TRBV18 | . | TGTGCCAGCTCGTCGGGGTACGAGCAGTACTTC | CASSSGYEQYF
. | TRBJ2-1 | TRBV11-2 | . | TGTGCCAGCAGCTTAGATACTGCTAATGAGCAGTTCTTC | CASSLDTANEQFF
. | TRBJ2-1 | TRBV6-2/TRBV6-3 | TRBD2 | TGTGCCAGCAGTTACTCGATGCTTTTAACTAGCGGGAGGTACAATGAGCAGTTCTTC | CASSYSMLLTSGRYNEQFF
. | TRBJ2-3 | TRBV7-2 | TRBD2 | TGTGCCAGCAGCTTAAAGTTTGCGGGGGCAGATACGCAGTATTTT | CASSLKFAGADTQYF
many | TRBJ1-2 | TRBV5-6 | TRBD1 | TGTGCCAGCAGCCAGACGTCCGGGACAGCCACCTATGGCTACACCTTC | CASSQTSGTATYGYTF
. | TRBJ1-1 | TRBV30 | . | TGTGCCTGGAGCTTTGGGCAGGGGTCTAATGAAGCTTTCTTT | CAWSFGQGSNEAFF
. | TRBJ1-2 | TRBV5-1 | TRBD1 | TGCGCCAGCAGCCCGGCCCCACAGGGGGCGACGGGCGGCTACACCTTC | CASSPAPQGATGGYTF
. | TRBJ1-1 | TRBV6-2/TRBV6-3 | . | TGTGCCAGCAACCCCCGAGCCCTCCTTAACACTGAAGCTTTCTTT | CASNPRALLNTEAFF
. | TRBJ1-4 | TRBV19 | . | TGTGCCAGTACCCAACGGGGGACGGCGAATGAAAAACTGTTTTTT | CASTQRGTANEKLFF
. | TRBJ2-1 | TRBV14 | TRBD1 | TGTGCCAGCAGCCAGGCAAAGGGGACAGCGAACAATGAGCAGTTCTTC | CASSQAKGTANNEQFF
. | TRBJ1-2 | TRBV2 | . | TGTGCCAGCAGTGAAATATTGACGGGTTCTGGGGGCTACACCTTC | CASSEILTGSGGYTF